The 30 T cell receptor beta chains presented below share a single source sample, sequenced in a study of control samples from healthy donors and cancer patients. Sequenced by immunoSEQ multiplex PCR; TCRdb stores in-frame clones only, minus some. The table includes about 150,000 clones, roughly 94% detected once. The sample consisted of blood. The receptors stem from a man in his forties in good health.

The rearrangement joins TRBV18 to TRBJ2-3; no clear D. Germline loops: CDR1 KGHSH, CDR2 LQKENI. The CDR3 runs to 14 residues. V lost 0 bases and J 2 bases, leaving 6 bases between the germline ends. The CDR3 DNA reads as TGTGCCAGCTCACCACCGACGTACACAGATACGCAGTATTTT. The encoded protein is CASSPPTYTDTQYF. Drawing the rest from reference TRBV18 and TRBJ2-3, the complete variable domain is NAGVMQNPRHLVRRRGQEARLRCSPMKGHSHVYWYRQLPEEGLKFMVYLQKENIIDESGMPKERFSAEFPKEGPSILRIQQVVRGDSAAYFCASSPPTYTDTQYFGPGTRLTVL.

The CDR3 nucleotides are TGTGCCATCAGTGAGGGTCAGTCCTACAATGAGCAGTTCTTC. Amino acids: CAISEGQSYNEQFF. The chain couples TRBV10-3 to TRBJ2-1, with unresolved D. Germline CDR1 ENHRY, CDR2 SYGVKD. This CDR3 spans 14 amino acids. V shed 2 bases and J shed 1 base, with 6 bases lying between them.

This rearrangement joins TRBV6-6 to TRBJ2-3; maybe TRBD2 (5 bases). V lost 6 bases and J 6 bases, leaving 16 bases between the germline ends. CDR1 and CDR2 from the germline V gene are MNHNY and SVGAGI (reference sequence). This CDR3 is built from 14 residues. The CDR3 protein is CASSRLPRGDTQYF. Here the CDR3 DNA reads TGTGCCAGCAGCCGCCTCCCGCGAGGGGATACGCAGTATTTT.

V is TRBV5-1 and J is TRBJ1-1; TRBD1 might be the D (5 bases). The CDR3 contains 13 residues. Germline CDR1 reads SGHRS; CDR2 reads YFSETQ. Trimming took off 7 bases at V and 0 bases at J, with 10 bases between the two ends. CDR3 DNA sequence: TGCGCCAGCTACTCGGGGGTGAACACTGAAGCTTTCTTT. Translation: CASYSGVNTEAFF.

The CDR3 nucleotides read TGTGCCAGCTCACCACCCGTGGAAGGGGGCACCGGGGCCAACGTCCTGACTTTC. Translated: CASSPPVEGGTGANVLTF. This chain links TRBV18 with TRBJ2-6; 7 bases are shared with TRBD1. Germline loops: CDR1 KGHSH, CDR2 LQKENI. The CDR3 has 18 residues. V was clipped by 0 bases and J by 4 bases; unmatched bases: 9. The full variable domain, completed using reference TRBV18 and TRBJ2-6, is NAGVMQNPRHLVRRRGQEARLRCSPMKGHSHVYWYRQLPEEGLKFMVYLQKENIIDESGMPKERFSAEFPKEGPSILRIQQVVRGDSAAYFCASSPPVEGGTGANVLTFGAGSRLTVL.

This sequence joins TRBV28 and TRBJ1-2; the D is unclear. Trimming removed 8 bases at V and 2 bases at J, with 9 bases between. CDR1 and CDR2 (germline): MDHEN, SYDVKM. There are 12 residues in the CDR3. Here the CDR3 DNA reads TGTGCCAGCCTAGAGGGCAACTATGGCTACACCTTC. Translated, it gives CASLEGNYGYTF.

The genes are TRBV6-2 or TRBV6-3 and TRBJ2-7; possible D gene TRBD1, 6 bases. Trimming took 4 bases from V and 4 from J, leaving 14 bases between them. Germline assignment: CDR1 MNHEY and CDR2 SVGEGT. The CDR3 loop spans 14 amino acids. CDR3 region: CASSFRGPGYEQYF. The CDR3 DNA is TGTGCCAGCAGTTTCAGGGGTCCCGGGTACGAGCAGTACTTC.

This sequence joins TRBV27 and TRBJ2-7; TRBD2 matches at 10 bases. The CDR3 runs 15 residues. The V and J ends lost 3 bases and 2 bases, in that order; junction bases with no gene match: 4. Germline-derived CDR1 and CDR2 are MNHEY and SMNVEV (reference sequence). The CDR3, as DNA: TGTGCCAGCAGTTTTACTAGCGGGGTCGCCTACGAGCAGTACTTC. Its protein is CASSFTSGVAYEQYF.

This clone was seen a single time. The chain combines TRBV6-6 with TRBJ1-1; TRBD1 agrees at 8 bases. CDR3 length: 16 residues. Germline V gene sequence: CDR1 MNHNY, CDR2 SVGAGI (reference sequence). V lost 5 bases, J lost 0 bases, and 8 bases stayed unmatched. Here the CDR3 DNA reads TGTGCCAGCAGTCCTGGACAGGGTTACATGAACACTGAAGCTTTCTTT. Its translation: CASSPGQGYMNTEAFF.

To note about this clone: The same CDR3 can be traced to other DNA sequences in this sample. The V call is TRBV5-1, the J call TRBJ2-1, with 8 bases fitting TRBD2. The CDR3 spans 14 residues. Germline loops: CDR1 SGHRS, CDR2 YFSETQ. After removal of 3 bases from V and 3 bases from J, the junction contained 2 bases not matched to a gene. DNA for the CDR3: TGCGCCAGCAGCTCGGCGGGGGGCTACAATGAGCAGTTCTTC. Amino acid sequence: CASSSAGGYNEQFF. The full variable domain, its missing parts supplied by reference TRBV5-1 and TRBJ2-1, is KAGVTQTPRYLIKTRGQQVTLSCSPISGHRSVSWYQQTPGQGLQFLFEYFSETQRNKGNFPGRFSGRQFSNSRSEMNVSTLELGDSALYLCASSSAGGYNEQFFGPGTRLTVL.

The chain links TRBV24-1 to TRBJ1-2; 8 nucleotides line up with TRBD1. The CDR3 totals 15 residues. V was clipped by 4 bases and J by 4 bases; unmatched bases: 7. Germline values: CDR1 KGHDR, CDR2 SFDVKD. CDR3 residues: CATSETQGQGYGYTF. CDR3 coding DNA: TGTGCCACCAGTGAGACCCAAGGACAGGGCTATGGCTACACCTTC.

This chain uses TRBV11-2 with TRBJ1-2, with 8 bases matching TRBD1. This CDR3 has 14 residues. V lost 1 base and J lost 6; bases outside the gene matches: 4. Germline CDR1 SGHAT, CDR2 FQNNGV. CDR3 residues: CASSLGPGGDGYTF. CDR3 coding DNA: TGTGCCAGCAGCTTAGGTCCAGGGGGCGATGGCTACACCTTC.

V usage is TRBV28 and J usage is TRBJ1-5; D remains unclear. Trimming took off 8 bases at V and 4 bases at J, with 9 bases between the two ends. This CDR3 comprises 12 residues. Germline V gene lookup returns CDR1 MDHEN and CDR2 SYDVKM. The CDR3 here is CASRYLNQPQHF. CDR3 sequence (DNA): TGTGCCAGCCGATACCTAAATCAGCCCCAGCATTTT.

The chain uses TRBV7-2 and TRBJ2-7, with no clear D. This CDR3 has 15 residues. Trimming took 3 bases from V and 0 from J, leaving 12 bases between them. Germline V lookup: CDR1 SGHTA, CDR2 FQGNSA. The CDR3 reads CASSFSQVPSYEQYF. DNA of the CDR3: TGTGCCAGCAGCTTCAGTCAGGTCCCCTCCTACGAGCAGTACTTC.

The chain is built from TRBV19 and TRBJ1-6; no definite D call. Per the germline V gene, CDR1 is LNHDA and CDR2 is SQIVND (reference sequence). The CDR3 has 15 residues. The germline V and J ends were trimmed by 1 base and 3 bases, with 7 bases remaining between them. The chain's CDR3 is CASSIAGGYNSPLHF. The DNA of the CDR3 is TGTGCCAGTAGTATAGCAGGAGGCTATAATTCACCCCTCCACTTT.

The V call is TRBV5-1, the J call TRBJ2-7; D possibly uses TRBD1 or TRBD2 (5 bases each). Trimming removed 0 bases at V and 2 bases at J, with 9 bases between. The CDR3 contains 14 residues. The germline V gene encodes CDR1 SGHRS and CDR2 YFSETQ. The CDR3 DNA follows: TGCGCCAGCAGCTTGGCGGGACCTCCCTACGAGCAGTACTTC. It is translated as CASSLAGPPYEQYF.

This clone was counted a single time. The chain employs TRBV6-6 and TRBJ2-7; tentatively, D is TRBD1 (6 bases). This CDR3 region has 13 residues. The V end was cut by 6 bases, the J end by 4 bases, with 13 bases between. Germline values: CDR1 MNHNY, CDR2 SVGAGI (reference sequence). CDR3 DNA: TGTGCCAGCAGGGCGGACAGTCAATACGAGCAGTACTTC. As protein: CASRADSQYEQYF.

The CDR3 DNA reads as TGTGCCAGCAGCTTAGAGGGGGACGGGAACACTGAAGCTTTCTTT. Translation: CASSLEGDGNTEAFF. V and J are TRBV7-6 and TRBJ1-1; weak D call: TRBD1 (6 bases). Germline values: CDR1 SGHVS, CDR2 FNYEAQ. Trimming left V 1 base short and J 1 base short, with 10 bases between. The CDR3 is made up of 15 amino acids.

The V call is TRBV6-5, the J call TRBJ1-6, with 9 bases fitting TRBD1. The germline V gene encodes CDR1 MNHEY and CDR2 SVGAGI. Losses at the gene ends were 4 bases for V and 7 bases for J; bases not matched to a gene: 5. The CDR3 length is 15 residues. The CDR3 sequence is CASSWGTGPNSPLHF. The CDR3 bases are TGTGCCAGCAGTTGGGGGACAGGGCCGAATTCACCCCTCCACTTT.

The chain couples TRBV7-9 to TRBJ1-3; D gene ambiguous. This CDR3 spans 15 amino acids. Trimming shortened V by 5 bases and J by 0 bases, and 11 bases separated the two germline ends. In germline, CDR1 is SEHNR, CDR2 FQNEAQ (reference sequence). CDR3 protein: CASSPRSDSGNTIYF. DNA of the CDR3: TGTGCCAGCAGCCCGCGGTCCGACTCTGGAAACACCATATATTTT.

The chain joins TRBV5-1 to TRBJ1-1, with D possibly matching TRBD1 (6 bases). Trimming removed 0 bases from V and 4 bases from J, with 16 bases in between. The CDR3 runs 16 residues. Germline loops: CDR1 SGHRS, CDR2 YFSETQ. The CDR3 loop is CASSLARGFFGTEAFF. The CDR3 nucleotides are TGCGCCAGCAGCTTGGCCAGGGGCTTCTTTGGCACTGAAGCTTTCTTT.

The V and J genes are TRBV4-1 and TRBJ1-3; TRBD1 agrees at 7 bases. The CDR3 is 15 amino acids. The germline V gene encodes CDR1 MGHRA and CDR2 YSYEKL. V dropped 1 base and J dropped 2; count of bases not matched to a gene: 2. CDR3 residues: CASSQVTGPGNTIYF. CDR3 nucleotides: TGCGCCAGCAGCCAAGTGACAGGGCCTGGAAACACCATATATTTT.

V usage is TRBV27 and J usage is TRBJ2-5, with 8 bases matching TRBD1. From germline, CDR1 is MNHEY and CDR2 SMNVEV (reference sequence). The V and J ends lost 6 bases and 5 bases, in that order; junction bases with no gene match: 5. CDR3 length equals 13 residues. Here the CDR3 reads CASSLTGEETQYF. CDR3 sequence (DNA): TGTGCCAGCAGCTTGACAGGGGAGGAGACCCAGTACTTC.

The chain recombines TRBV4-3 with TRBJ1-2, with 8 nucleotides matching TRBD1. The J segment lost 5 bases and the V segment lost 0 bases, leaving 8 bases of the junction unmatched. The CDR3 loop spans 16 amino acids. Germline CDR1 reads LGHNA; CDR2 reads YSLEER. CDR3 region: CASSQDKTGAMYGYTF. The CDR3 nucleotides read TGCGCCAGCAGCCAAGATAAGACAGGGGCTATGTATGGCTACACCTTC.

The chain links TRBV28 to TRBJ1-4, with 10 bases that match TRBD1. The CDR3 spans 15 residues. The junction had 13 bases not matched to a gene; V was cut back by 10 bases and J by 8 bases. Looked up from germline, CDR1 is MDHEN and CDR2 is SYDVKM. CDR3 bases: TGTGCCACCGAAGCGGACAGGGGGGTTGGGGAAAAACTGTTTTTT. This encodes CATEADRGVGEKLFF.

The gene calls are TRBV28 and TRBJ1-3; tentatively, D is TRBD1 (6 bases). V lost 4 bases and J lost 3, with 10 bases in between. CDR1 MDHEN and CDR2 SYDVKM come from the germline V gene. This CDR3 has 14 amino acids. CDR3 sequence: CASSYRADGNTIYF. The CDR3 DNA follows: TGTGCCAGCAGTTACAGGGCGGATGGAAACACCATATATTTT.

This sequence joins TRBV4-3 and TRBJ1-1; D remains unclear. Germline assignment: CDR1 LGHNA and CDR2 YSLEER. Trimming removed 3 bases from V and 1 base from J, with 9 bases in between. This CDR3 region has 14 residues. In nucleotides, the CDR3 is TGCGCCAGCAGCCAGTATGTCGGGAACACTGAAGCTTTCTTT. This sequence encodes CASSQYVGNTEAFF.

The table lists this clone with a count of one. The V gene is TRBV4-3, the J gene TRBJ1-2; D call uncertain. The CDR3 extends over 15 amino acids. Germline lookup yields CDR1 LGHNA and CDR2 YSLEER. The ends were cut back, 0 bases at V and 5 bases at J, with 13 bases in the middle. For the CDR3, the DNA is TGCGCCAGCAGCCAAGATTTGGTGCACGAGTATGGCTACACCTTC. It specifies CASSQDLVHEYGYTF.

The rearrangement links TRBV29-1 to TRBJ1-2; tentative D call: TRBD1 (6 bases). The germline V and J ends were trimmed by 6 bases and 4 bases, with 9 bases remaining between them. The CDR3 length is 11 residues. CDR1 and CDR2 from the germline V gene are SQVTM and ANQGSEA. The CDR3 region is CSVVDSYGYTF. The DNA for the CDR3 is TGCAGCGTAGTGGACAGCTATGGCTACACCTTC.

The chain carries TRBV19 and TRBJ2-1; 7 nucleotides line up with TRBD1. CDR3 length: 17 amino acids. Germline values: CDR1 LNHDA, CDR2 SQIVND (reference sequence). The trim removed 1 base at V and 2 bases at J, leaving 8 bases unmatched. This chain's CDR3 is CASSIGATGWAYNEQFF. In DNA, the CDR3 is TGTGCCAGTAGTATAGGGGCGACAGGGTGGGCCTACAATGAGCAGTTCTTC.